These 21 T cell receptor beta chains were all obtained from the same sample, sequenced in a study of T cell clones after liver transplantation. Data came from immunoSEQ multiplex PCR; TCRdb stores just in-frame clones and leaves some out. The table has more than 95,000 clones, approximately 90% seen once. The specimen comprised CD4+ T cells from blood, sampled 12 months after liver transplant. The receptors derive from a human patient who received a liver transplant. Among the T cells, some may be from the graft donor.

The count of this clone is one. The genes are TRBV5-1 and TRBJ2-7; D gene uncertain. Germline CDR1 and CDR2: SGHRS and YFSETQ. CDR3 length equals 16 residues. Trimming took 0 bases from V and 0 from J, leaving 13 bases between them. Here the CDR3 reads CASSLGPPGYSYEQYF. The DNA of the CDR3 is TGCGCCAGCAGCTTGGGCCCGCCAGGTTACTCCTACGAGCAGTACTTC.

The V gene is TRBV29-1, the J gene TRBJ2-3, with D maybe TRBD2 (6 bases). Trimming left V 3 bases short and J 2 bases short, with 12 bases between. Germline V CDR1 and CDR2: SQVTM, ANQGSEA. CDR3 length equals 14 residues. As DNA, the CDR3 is TGCAGCGTTGATTTGGCGGGACTCACAGATACGCAGTATTTT. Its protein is CSVDLAGLTDTQYF.

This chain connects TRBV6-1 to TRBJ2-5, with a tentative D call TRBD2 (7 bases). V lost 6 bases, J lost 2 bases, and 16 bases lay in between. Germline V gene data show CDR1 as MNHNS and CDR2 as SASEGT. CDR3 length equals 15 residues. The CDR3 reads CASRGGGGAQETQYF. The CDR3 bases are TGTGCCAGCAGAGGGGGTGGGGGGGCTCAAGAGACCCAGTACTTC.

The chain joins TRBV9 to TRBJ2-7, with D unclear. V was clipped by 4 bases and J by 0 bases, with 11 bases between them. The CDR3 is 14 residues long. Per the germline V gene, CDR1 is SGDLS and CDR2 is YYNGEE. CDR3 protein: CASSPQAGSYEQYF. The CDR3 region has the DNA TGTGCCAGCAGCCCTCAGGCCGGCTCCTACGAGCAGTACTTC.

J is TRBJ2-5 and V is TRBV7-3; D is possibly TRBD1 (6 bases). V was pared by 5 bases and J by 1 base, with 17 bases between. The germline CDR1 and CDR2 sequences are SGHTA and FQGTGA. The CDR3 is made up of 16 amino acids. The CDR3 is CASSLRGRNPQETQYF. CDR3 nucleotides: TGTGCCAGCAGCCTCAGGGGCCGCAACCCCCAAGAGACCCAGTACTTC.

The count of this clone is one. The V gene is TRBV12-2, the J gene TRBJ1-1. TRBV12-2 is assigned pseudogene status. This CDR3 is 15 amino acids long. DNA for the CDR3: TGTGCAAGTCGCTTAATGGGGGGGAAAAACACTGAAGCTTTCTTT. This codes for CASRLMGGKNTEAFF.

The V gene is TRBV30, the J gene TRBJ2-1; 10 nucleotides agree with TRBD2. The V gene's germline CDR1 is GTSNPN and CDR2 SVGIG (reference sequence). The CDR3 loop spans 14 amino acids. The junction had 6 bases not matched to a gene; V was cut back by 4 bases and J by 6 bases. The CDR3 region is CAWIPSGSGNEQFF. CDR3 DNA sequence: TGTGCCTGGATTCCTAGCGGGAGTGGCAATGAGCAGTTCTTC.

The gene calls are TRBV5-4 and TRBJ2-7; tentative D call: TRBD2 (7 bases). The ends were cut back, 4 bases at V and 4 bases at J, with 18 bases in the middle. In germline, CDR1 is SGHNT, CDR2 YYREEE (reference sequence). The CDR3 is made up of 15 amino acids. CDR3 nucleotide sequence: TGTGCCAGCAGCGCGGGACAAATACTAGCGTACGAGCAGTACTTC. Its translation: CASSAGQILAYEQYF.

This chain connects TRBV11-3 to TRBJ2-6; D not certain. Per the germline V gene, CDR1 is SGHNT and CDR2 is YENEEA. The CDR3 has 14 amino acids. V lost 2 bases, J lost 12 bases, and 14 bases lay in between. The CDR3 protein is CASSLSGSDVVLTF. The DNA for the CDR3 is TGTGCCAGCAGCTTATCGGGCTCAGATGTCGTCCTGACTTTC.

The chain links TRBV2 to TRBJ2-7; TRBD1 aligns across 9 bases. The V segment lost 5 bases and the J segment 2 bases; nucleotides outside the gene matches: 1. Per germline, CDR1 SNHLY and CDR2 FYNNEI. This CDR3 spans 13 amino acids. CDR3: CASSRQGAYEQYF. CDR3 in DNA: TGTGCCAGCAGTCGACAGGGGGCCTACGAGCAGTACTTC. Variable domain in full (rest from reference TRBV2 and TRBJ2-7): EPEVTQTPSHQVTQMGQEVILRCVPISNHLYFYWYRQILGQKVEFLVSFYNNEISEKSEIFDDQFSVERPDGSNFTLKIRSTKLEDSAMYFCASSRQGAYEQYFGPGTRLTVT.

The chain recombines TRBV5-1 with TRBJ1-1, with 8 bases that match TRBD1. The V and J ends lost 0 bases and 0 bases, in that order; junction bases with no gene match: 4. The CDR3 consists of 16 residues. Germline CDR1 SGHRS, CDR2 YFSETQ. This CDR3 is CASSLGDRNMNTEAFF. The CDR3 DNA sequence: TGCGCCAGCAGCTTGGGGGACAGGAATATGAACACTGAAGCTTTCTTT.

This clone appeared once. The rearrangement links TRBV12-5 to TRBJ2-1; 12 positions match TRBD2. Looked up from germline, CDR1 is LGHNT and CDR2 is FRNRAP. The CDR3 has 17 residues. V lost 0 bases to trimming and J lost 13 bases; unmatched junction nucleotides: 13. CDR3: CASGLVLGTSGPGNQFF. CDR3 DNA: TGTGCTAGTGGTTTGGTACTAGGGACTAGCGGGCCTGGGAACCAGTTCTTC.

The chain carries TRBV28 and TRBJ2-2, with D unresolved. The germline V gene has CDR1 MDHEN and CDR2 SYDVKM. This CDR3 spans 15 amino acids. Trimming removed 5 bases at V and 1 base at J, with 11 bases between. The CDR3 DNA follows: TGTGCCAGCAGTCTAGGGTCCGGGAACACCGGGGAGCTGTTTTTT. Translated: CASSLGSGNTGELFF.

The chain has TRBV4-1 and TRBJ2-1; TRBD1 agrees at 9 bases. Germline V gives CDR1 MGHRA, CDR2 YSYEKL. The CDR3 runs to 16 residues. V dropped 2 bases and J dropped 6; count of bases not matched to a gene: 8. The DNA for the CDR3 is TGCGCCAGCAGCCAAAATGGACAGGGGTGGGGCAATGAGCAGTTCTTC. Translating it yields CASSQNGQGWGNEQFF.

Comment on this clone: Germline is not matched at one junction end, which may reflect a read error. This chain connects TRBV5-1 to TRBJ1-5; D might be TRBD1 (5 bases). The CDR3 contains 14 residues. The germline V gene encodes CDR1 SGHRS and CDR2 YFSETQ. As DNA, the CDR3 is TGCGCCAGCAGCTTGCAGGGTAGCGATCAGCCCCAGCATTTT. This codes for CASSLQGSDQPQHF.

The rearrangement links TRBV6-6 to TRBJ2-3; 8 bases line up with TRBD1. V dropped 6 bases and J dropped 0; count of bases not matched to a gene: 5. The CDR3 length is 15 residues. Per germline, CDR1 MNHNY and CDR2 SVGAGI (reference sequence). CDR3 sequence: CASSKTGVSTDTQYF. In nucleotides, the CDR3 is TGTGCCAGCAGCAAGACAGGGGTTAGCACAGATACGCAGTATTTT.

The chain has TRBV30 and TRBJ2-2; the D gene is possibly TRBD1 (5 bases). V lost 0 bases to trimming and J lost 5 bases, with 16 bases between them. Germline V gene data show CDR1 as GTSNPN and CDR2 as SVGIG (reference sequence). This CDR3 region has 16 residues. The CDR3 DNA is TGTGCCTGGAGTGTACCTGCAGGGCTAGAAACCGGGGAGCTGTTTTTT. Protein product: CAWSVPAGLETGELFF.

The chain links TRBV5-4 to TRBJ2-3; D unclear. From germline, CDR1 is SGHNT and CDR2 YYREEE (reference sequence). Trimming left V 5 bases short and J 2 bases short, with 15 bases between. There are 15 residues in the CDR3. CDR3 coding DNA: TGTGCCAGCAGGCTTGAGGTTGCGGACACAGATACGCAGTATTTT. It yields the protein CASRLEVADTDTQYF.

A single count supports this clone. This chain's CDR3 is CASSASGQNYEQYF. The CDR3 DNA reads as TGTGCCAGCAGCGCTAGCGGCCAGAACTACGAGCAGTACTTC. The chain combines TRBV9 with TRBJ2-7; 7 positions match TRBD2. This CDR3 contains 14 residues. The J segment lost 3 bases and the V segment lost 3 bases, leaving 6 bases of the junction unmatched. Per the germline V gene, CDR1 is SGDLS and CDR2 is YYNGEE.

The CDR3 region has the DNA TGTGCCAGCAGTGGCAGCGGGAGAAGCCTTAAGTACTTC. Translating gives CASSGSGRSLKYF. The chain employs TRBV2 and TRBJ2-7; 8 bases map to TRBD2. The V and J ends lost 4 bases and 11 bases, in that order; junction bases with no gene match: 10. Per the germline V gene, CDR1 is SNHLY and CDR2 is FYNNEI. The CDR3 spans 13 residues.

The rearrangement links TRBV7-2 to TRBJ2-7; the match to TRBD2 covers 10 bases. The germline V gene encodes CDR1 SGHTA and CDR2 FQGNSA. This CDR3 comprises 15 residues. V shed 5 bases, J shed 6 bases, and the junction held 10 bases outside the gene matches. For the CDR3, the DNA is TGTGCCAGCAGCCGGCAGGTAGCGGGAGGAACCGAGCAGTACTTC. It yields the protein CASSRQVAGGTEQYF.